In this sample, the clone carrying this T cell receptor beta chain turned up many times. The antigen is not known. Indicated time point: newly diagnosed GD, antithyroid drugs for less than 3 months. RNA from PBMCs was the source of the TCR library. The patients included were those that came from an endocrinology department in Xi'an, China. This sample is drawn from a study of regulatory T cells in long-lasting Graves disease. General study points: Newly diagnosed disease favored TRBV20-1 and TRBJ2-1 over persistent disease.

V was pared by 1 base and J by 0 bases, with 13 bases between. CDR1 is DFQATT and CDR2 is SNEGSKA in the germline V gene (reference sequence). The CDR3 has 16 residues. Assembly of TCR beta libraries relied on iRepertoire HTBI primers together with Arm-PCR of CDR3 regions. MiXCR, run by TCRdb on the multiplex PCR reads, gives a single entry per CDR3 protein. The sample lists approximately 470,000 distinct CDR3 sequences; around 15% were seen once. These sequences were also reported in another study, on T cells in Graves' hyperthyroidism and ophthalmopathy. From that second work: Most thyroid clonotypes that were expanded above 0.001 also turned up in blood.

This clonotype originated in a man aged 35-49 years with Graves disease. This sequence joins TRBV20-1 and TRBJ2-1; D is ambiguous. The input for sequencing was peripheral blood mononuclear cells (PBMCs), taken at new diagnosis, from a patient treated with antithyroid drugs. CDR3 bases: TGCAGTGCTAGAGTAGCCAGCGCAAGCTCCTACAATGAGCAGTTCTTC. Translation: CSARVASASSYNEQFF.